The TCR beta chain described here comes from a study of CD8 T cells in ankylosing spondylitis. There are a few counts of this clonotype. TCRdb re-derived calls from the 5' RACE reads in MiXCR, one entry per CDR3 protein. The table shows over 150,000 distinct CDR3 sequences, with roughly 13% occurring only once. The CDR3 is 16 amino acids. Per the germline V gene, CDR1 is MNHEY and CDR2 is SVGAGI. Trimming shortened V by 1 base and J by 0 bases, and 9 bases separated the two germline ends. This chain joins TRBV6-5 and TRBJ2-2; TRBD2 might be the D (5 bases). The sample taken for sequencing was blood, either unsorted or a sorted T cell fraction (not recorded which). The clonotype comes from a male donor with ankylosing spondylitis or in good health (not recorded which). The CDR3, as DNA: TGTGCCAGCAGTTACTGGGCTAGCTCGAACACCGGGGAGCTGTTTTTT. Translation gives CASSYWASSNTGELFF.